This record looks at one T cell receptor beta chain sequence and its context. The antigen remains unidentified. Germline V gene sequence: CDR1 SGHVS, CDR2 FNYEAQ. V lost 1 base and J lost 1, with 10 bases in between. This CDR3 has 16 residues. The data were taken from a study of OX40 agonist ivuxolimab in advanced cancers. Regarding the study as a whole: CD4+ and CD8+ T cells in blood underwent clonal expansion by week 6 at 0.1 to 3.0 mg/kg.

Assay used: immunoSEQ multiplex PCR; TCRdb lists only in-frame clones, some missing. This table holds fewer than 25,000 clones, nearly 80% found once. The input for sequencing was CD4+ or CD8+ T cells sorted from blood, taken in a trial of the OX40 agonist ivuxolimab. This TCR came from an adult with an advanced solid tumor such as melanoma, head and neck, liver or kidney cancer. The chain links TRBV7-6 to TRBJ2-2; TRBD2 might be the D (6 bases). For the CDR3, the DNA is TGTGCCAGCAGCTTAGAGGGCGGGGTGAACACCGGGGAGCTGTTTTTT. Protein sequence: CASSLEGGVNTGELFF.